This is a list of T cell receptor beta chains from one sample in a study of human T cells and chemical hapten exposure. TCRdb reprocessed the RACE reads with MiXCR, giving one entry per CDR3 protein. The data hold about 60,000 distinct CDR3 sequences, with about 9.3% observed a single time. Specimen: whole blood, collected in connection with sensitization to the hapten diphenylcyclopropenone (DPC). These TCRs come from a woman in her thirties or forties with alopecia areata. Some clones in this sample may be carry-over from other donors' samples. Both conserved end residues are part of each CDR3. The D gene is left open where the match is weak. For some rows the clone size is stated as once, few or many, or as a class when expanded; others skip it.

clone size,J gene,V gene,D gene,CDR3 DNA,CDR3 protein
many,TRBJ2-7,TRBV5-5,.,TGTGCCAGCAGCTTTTCCCTAGAGCAGTACTTC,CASSFSLEQYF
few,TRBJ1-2,TRBV14,.,TGTGCCAGCAGCGTAATAGGGGTTCATGGCTACACCTTC,CASSVIGVHGYTF
many,TRBJ1-1,TRBV6-5,.,TGTGCCAGCAGTTGGGTCAGGGGCTACACTGAAGCTTTCTTT,CASSWVRGYTEAFF
.,TRBJ1-1,TRBV30,TRBD1,TGTGCCTGGAGTGATGACAGGGGCCCTGAAGCTTTCTTT,CAWSDDRGPEAFF
.,TRBJ2-5,TRBV20-1,.,TGCAGTGCTAGAAATCCCTCTAAACAAGAGACCCAGTACTTC,CSARNPSKQETQYF
.,TRBJ2-5,TRBV6-5,.,TGTGCCAGCAGCCGAGTCCACCAGGGGGAGACCCAGTACTTC,CASSRVHQGETQYF
many,TRBJ2-5,TRBV29-1,TRBD2,TGCAGCGTTGTGACTAGCGGGGTCACGGAGACCCAGTACTTC,CSVVTSGVTETQYF
many,TRBJ2-7,TRBV18,.,TGTGCCAGCTCACCAAACGGCTACGAGCAGTACTTC,CASSPNGYEQYF
many,TRBJ1-1,TRBV7-3,.,TGTGCCAGCAGCTTAGGGGCAGAAAGGAGCACTGAAGCTTTCTTT,CASSLGAERSTEAFF
few,TRBJ2-7,TRBV12-3/TRBV12-4,.,TGTGCCAGCAGTTTATCAGGCAGGCAGGGCTACGAGCAGTACTTC,CASSLSGRQGYEQYF
many,TRBJ1-6,TRBV6-5,.,TGTGCCAGCGGAGTATTCTCCTATAATTCACCCCTCCACTTT,CASGVFSYNSPLHF
many,TRBJ2-7,TRBV5-4,.,TGTGCCAGCAGCTTGGATAACAGGAGGCACGAGCAGTACTTC,CASSLDNRRHEQYF
few,TRBJ1-1,TRBV29-1,.,TGCAGCGCCACGGAGTCACGGACTGAAGCTTTCTTT,CSATESRTEAFF
few,TRBJ1-4,TRBV7-8,TRBD1,TGTGCCAGCAGCCTGAGGACAGGGGGCAATGAAAAACTGTTTTTT,CASSLRTGGNEKLFF
few,TRBJ2-7,TRBV12-3/TRBV12-4,.,TGTGCCAGCAGTTTCGGGGAGAACTACGGGCAGTACTTC,CASSFGENYGQYF
many,TRBJ1-5,TRBV6-2/TRBV6-3,TRBD1,TGTGCCAGCAGTTACGTGACAGGGGTGAATCAGCCCCAGCATTTT,CASSYVTGVNQPQHF
few,TRBJ1-1,TRBV3-1,.,TGTGCCAGCAGCCCCTTCGGCCAGATAAACACTGAAGCTTTCTTT,CASSPFGQINTEAFF
many,TRBJ2-7,TRBV21-1,.,TGTGCCAGCAAGTCCAACAGACTGCCTTGCGAGCAGTACTTC,CASKSNRLPCEQYF
many,TRBJ1-6,TRBV7-2,TRBD1,TGTGCCAGCAGCCGGGGACAGGGAGACTCCTATAATTCACCCCTCCACTTT,CASSRGQGDSYNSPLHF
many,TRBJ1-1,TRBV11-2,.,TGTGCCAGCAGCCCCGCCCACCAAGCTTTCTTT,CASSPAHQAFF
many,TRBJ1-1,TRBV6-1,.,TGTGCCAGCAGTAAAGGGGGGGTTACTGAAGCTTTCTTT,CASSKGGVTEAFF
.,TRBJ1-2,TRBV29-1,.,TGCAGCGTTGAAGATCCCATGGGACGCGGCTACACCTTC,CSVEDPMGRGYTF
.,TRBJ2-3,TRBV20-1,.,TGCAGTGCTGAAACGACCGTCCCAGATACGCAGTATTTT,CSAETTVPDTQYF
.,TRBJ2-7,TRBV7-3,.,TGTGCCAGCAGCTTCACCTCTACGGGGGAGCAGTACTTC,CASSFTSTGEQYF
many,TRBJ2-3,TRBV6-2/TRBV6-3,.,TGTGCCAGCAGTTACGCGGATACGCAGTATTTT,CASSYADTQYF
many,TRBJ2-5,TRBV4-1,TRBD1,TGCGCCAGCAGCCGCCTACAGGGGACACAAGAGACCCAGTACTTC,CASSRLQGTQETQYF
many,TRBJ1-1,TRBV11-2,.,TGTGCCAGCAGCTTAGTTGCAGGGATGAACACTGAAGCTTTCTTT,CASSLVAGMNTEAFF
many,TRBJ2-5,TRBV4-2,TRBD2,TGTGCCAGCAGCCAAGAAGGGCAGCGGGGGGGCGGAGAGACCCAGTACTTC,CASSQEGQRGGGETQYF
many,TRBJ2-5,TRBV10-3,TRBD1,TGTGCCATCAGAGGACAGGGCGGGGAGACCCAGTACTTC,CAIRGQGGETQYF
few,TRBJ2-1,TRBV30,.,TGTGCCTGGAGTCCGCTTTGGGGGGCGGGTGAGCAGTTCTTC,CAWSPLWGAGEQFF
few,TRBJ1-1,TRBV5-6,.,TGTGCCAGCACCGCGAGGTGGAGGGAGAACACTGAAGCTTTCTTT,CASTARWRENTEAFF
.,TRBJ1-6,TRBV18,.,TGTGCCAGCTCCCGCGCGAGGGACGGAGATTCACCCCTCCACTTT,CASSRARDGDSPLHF
.,TRBJ1-1,TRBV20-1,.,TGCAGTGCCCCTAAAAGCGAAACTGAAGCTTTCTTT,CSAPKSETEAFF
many,TRBJ2-1,TRBV18,TRBD2,TGTGCCAGCTCACCCCCGGAGCGGGGGGGATACAATGAGCAGTTCTTC,CASSPPERGGYNEQFF
many,TRBJ2-7,TRBV4-2,TRBD1,TGTGCCAGCAGCCAAGGAGGGGGCCGAAACGAGCAGTACTTC,CASSQGGGRNEQYF
many,TRBJ2-6,TRBV6-5,.,TGTGCCAGCAGTTTCAGGGTCTCTGGGGCCAACGTCCTGACTTTC,CASSFRVSGANVLTF
few,TRBJ1-1,TRBV20-1,TRBD1,TGCAGTGCTAGGGGCCAGGGGGCATATGCTGAAGCTTTCTTT,CSARGQGAYAEAFF
many,TRBJ2-2,TRBV29-1,.,TGCAGCGCCCAGGGCCCTGAGAACACCGGGGAGCTGTTTTTT,CSAQGPENTGELFF
many,TRBJ1-5,TRBV7-2,TRBD1,TGTGCCAGCAGCGTGACAGGGGGAGGTCAGCCCCAGCATTTT,CASSVTGGGQPQHF
few,TRBJ1-5,TRBV2,.,TGTGCCAGCAGTCGACGACCCACCAATCAGCCCCAGCATTTT,CASSRRPTNQPQHF
many,TRBJ2-1,TRBV9,TRBD2,TGTGCCAGCAGCGTAGTCACGGGGGGGCCCTACAATGAGCAGTTCTTC,CASSVVTGGPYNEQFF
many,TRBJ2-3,TRBV5-4,TRBD1,TGTGCCACCGGGACAGGGACAGATACGCAGTATTTT,CATGTGTDTQYF
few,TRBJ1-6,TRBV12-3/TRBV12-4,.,TGTGCCAGCAGTTTATGGGGGGATTCACCCCTCCACTTT,CASSLWGDSPLHF
few,TRBJ2-7,TRBV27,.,TGTGCCAGCAGTTTTGGTGGAGCGGAGCAGTACTTC,CASSFGGAEQYF
many,TRBJ2-1,TRBV6-2/TRBV6-3,TRBD1,TGTGCCAGCAGCACTACAGGGGGCAGCTACAATGAGCAGTTCTTC,CASSTTGGSYNEQFF